This TCR beta chain emerged from a study of blood T cell repertoires in COVID-19. Per the original data handling: Amplification of reference gene primers was used by the study to estimate nucleated cell counts. Data came from immunoSEQ multiplex PCR; TCRdb stores just in-frame clones and leaves some out. The V and J calls and clone size are taken from that table; D and trimming were inferred from the DNA. Of approximately 500,000 clones in the sample, 70% to 90% were seen once. V shed 6 bases and J 5 bases; nucleotides not matched to a gene: 8. CDR1 MDHEN and CDR2 SYDVKM come from the germline V gene. The CDR3 consists of 15 residues.

Input material: peripheral blood. The sequence came from a human donor in a cohort sampled during active COVID-19. V and J are TRBV28 and TRBJ2-7; TRBD2 matches at 12 bases. CDR3: CASSPTSGRNHEQYF. In nucleotides, the CDR3 is TGTGCCAGCAGCCCAACTAGCGGGAGGAACCACGAGCAGTACTTC.